The 12 T cell receptor beta chains below were found in one sample sequenced in a study of regulatory T cells in long-lasting Graves disease. Time point described: persistent/refractory GD, antithyroid drugs over 5 years with positive TRAb. PBMCs provided the RNA from which the TCR library was made. To make TCR beta libraries, researchers used iRepertoire HTBI primers and Arm-PCR of CDR3 regions. In TCRdb, the multiplex PCR reads were re-called with MiXCR into one record per CDR3 protein. The sample lists roughly 300,000 distinct CDR3 sequences, around 19% occurring once. The sequencing here drew on peripheral blood mononuclear cells (PBMCs), taken when the disease was refractory, from a patient treated with antithyroid drugs. The receptors originated from a female donor with Graves disease.

The chain uses TRBV15 and TRBJ1-5; D gene ambiguous. The CDR3 extends over 15 amino acids. From germline, CDR1 is LNHNV and CDR2 YYDKDF (reference sequence). V was clipped by 0 bases and J by 6 bases, with 12 bases between them. CDR3 sequence: CATSRDPGYGQPQHF. The CDR3 DNA is TGTGCCACCAGCAGAGACCCCGGGTATGGTCAGCCCCAGCATTTT.

Regarding this clonotype: A read error is likely, as this CDR3 ends without the conserved phenylalanine or tryptophan. The chain carries TRBV6-1 and TRBJ1-1; D unresolved. The CDR3 is 13 amino acids. Germline CDR1 is MNHNS and CDR2 is SASEGT. Trimming pared 6 bases from V and 0 bases from J, leaving 8 bases between. This CDR3 is CASRVSMNTEAFS. The CDR3, as DNA: TGTGCCAGCAGGGTCTCGATGAACACTGAAGCTTTCTCT.

This clonotype occurred a few times. The chain uses TRBV19 and TRBJ2-2, with D hard to call. V was shortened by 5 bases and J by 7 bases, with 11 bases between the two germline ends. The germline V gene encodes CDR1 LNHDA and CDR2 SQIVND (reference sequence). The CDR3 has 13 amino acids. CDR3: CASSLPRVGELFF. The CDR3 DNA follows: TGTGCCAGTAGTCTGCCTAGGGTCGGGGAGCTGTTTTTT.

This clonotype was found many times. V gene TRBV6-1 combines with J gene TRBJ1-2, with D perhaps TRBD1 (5 bases). CDR3 size: 13 residues. Germline V gives CDR1 MNHNS, CDR2 SASEGT. V was trimmed by 5 bases and J by 8 bases, leaving 15 bases between them. Here the CDR3 reads CASSRQKVLGYTF. In DNA form, the CDR3 reads TGTGCCAGCAGTCGACAGAAAGTCCTGGGCTACACCTTC.

The J gene is TRBJ2-2, the V gene TRBV27, with 11 bases lining up with TRBD1. The CDR3 totals 18 residues. Looked up from germline, CDR1 is MNHEY and CDR2 is SMNVEV (reference sequence). Trimming removed 0 bases from V and 5 bases from J; junction bases left unmatched: 8. The CDR3 nucleotides read TGTGCCAGCAGTTTATCCGCCTCGGGACAGGGGGGAACCGGGGAGCTGTTTTTT. It specifies CASSLSASGQGGTGELFF.

This clonotype was observed a handful of times. The chain has TRBV7-8 and TRBJ1-5; D gene ambiguous. The ends were cut back, 1 base at V and 6 bases at J, with 10 bases in the middle. Germline V lookup: CDR1 SGHVS, CDR2 FQNEAQ. The CDR3 sequence is 14 residues long. In DNA form, the CDR3 reads TGTGCCAGCAGCTTAGTGGCCGGACGTCAGCCCCAGCATTTT. Translated: CASSLVAGRQPQHF.

On this clonotype itself: Since no conserved phenylalanine or tryptophan closes the CDR3, a read error is the likely cause. The V gene is TRBV24-1, the J gene TRBJ2-1, with 15 bases identical to TRBD2. CDR3 length: 20 residues. Germline CDR1 is KGHDR and CDR2 is SFDVKD. Germline trimming cut 3 bases from V and 2 bases from J; bases unmatched to any gene: 10. CDR3 in amino acids: CATSDGTSGRQGLTYNEQFL. In nucleotides, the CDR3 is TGTGCCACCAGTGATGGGACTAGCGGGAGGCAAGGGCTAACCTACAATGAGCAGTTCCTC.

In this sample, this clonotype turned up a few times. The rearrangement links TRBV19 to TRBJ2-5; D is possibly TRBD2 (5 bases). This CDR3 region has 13 residues. The ends were cut back, 4 bases at V and 5 bases at J, with 11 bases in the middle. Germline CDR1 and CDR2: LNHDA and SQIVND (reference sequence). CDR3 nucleotide sequence: TGTGCCAGTAGTACGGGCTGGAGGGAGACCCAGTACTTC. It codes for CASSTGWRETQYF.

This clonotype was seen ten or more times. This rearrangement joins TRBV12-3 or TRBV12-4 to TRBJ2-7; D remains ambiguous. This CDR3 is 11 amino acids long. V was pared by 6 bases and J by 4 bases, with 7 bases between. The CDR3 nucleotides read TGTGCCAGCAGCCGAAGATACGAGCAGTACTTC. Translating it yields CASSRRYEQYF.

This clonotype occurred many times. The chain carries TRBV15 and TRBJ2-5; D is uncertain. This CDR3 is 16 amino acids long. The germline CDR1 and CDR2 sequences are LNHNV and YYDKDF (reference sequence). Trimming shortened V by 1 base and J by 4 bases, and 16 bases separated the two germline ends. The CDR3 loop is CATSRAARVGLETQYF. Here the CDR3 DNA reads TGTGCCACCAGCAGAGCGGCTAGGGTTGGTTTAGAGACCCAGTACTTC.

This clonotype was picked up many times. The chain employs TRBV6-1 and TRBJ2-7; D unclear. V lost 2 bases and J lost 3, with 11 bases in between. Germline CDR1 and CDR2: MNHNS and SASEGT. CDR3 size: 14 residues. CDR3 protein: CASSERVYDYEQYF. DNA for the CDR3: TGTGCCAGCAGTGAACGGGTTTACGACTACGAGCAGTACTTC.

This clonotype has ten or more counts. The chain employs TRBV28 and TRBJ2-7; D may be TRBD1 (9 bases). The V end lost 7 bases, the J end lost 6 bases, and 22 bases lay between the germline ends. The CDR3 is 15 amino acids. Germline V lookup: CDR1 MDHEN, CDR2 SYDVKM. The CDR3 DNA follows: TGTGCCAGCACCCCGGGGGGGACAGGGAGGTCCGAGCAGTACTTC. Its protein product is CASTPGGTGRSEQYF.